One sample yielded the 19 T cell receptor beta chains listed below, sequenced in a study of CD8 T cells in Susac syndrome. About 0.5 to 1 ug RNA was reverse transcribed with random hexamers. TCRdb fed the immunoSEQ multiplex PCR reads into MiXCR, producing one record per CDR3 protein. The data contain approximately 110,000 distinct CDR3 sequences, over 90% of them singletons. The sample comprised CD8+ T cells from PBMCs. These receptors all stem from a human donor with multiple sclerosis.

J is TRBJ1-6 and V is TRBV11-2; 8 bases agree with TRBD1. The trim removed 5 bases at V and 9 bases at J, leaving 0 bases unmatched. From germline, CDR1 is SGHAT and CDR2 FQNNGV. This CDR3 is built from 12 residues. CDR3 protein: CASSGQGSPLHF. Written as DNA, the CDR3 is TGTGCCAGCAGCGGACAGGGTTCACCCCTCCACTTT.

The genes are TRBV7-9 and TRBJ1-2; 9 nucleotides match TRBD1. J gave up 3 bases and V 8 bases, and 7 bases lay outside the gene matches. The CDR3 contains 14 residues. Germline V gives CDR1 SEHNR, CDR2 FQNEAQ (reference sequence). The CDR3 DNA follows: TGTGCCAGCTACCGGACAGGGGAGGACTATGGCTACACCTTC. Its translation is CASYRTGEDYGYTF.

Here the CDR3 reads CASSLSAGQGYFYGYTF. CDR3 in DNA: TGTGCCAGCAGCTTATCAGCCGGACAGGGATACTTCTATGGCTACACCTTC. This rearrangement joins TRBV7-2 to TRBJ1-2; 8 nucleotides match TRBD1. The CDR3 has 17 residues. The junction had 12 bases not matched to a gene; V was cut back by 2 bases and J by 4 bases. Germline CDR1 is SGHTA and CDR2 is FQGNSA. Full variable domain (missing parts from reference TRBV7-2 and TRBJ1-2): GAGVSQSPSNKVTEKGKDVELRCDPISGHTALYWYRQSLGQGLEFLIYFQGNSAPDKSGLPSDRFSAERTGGSVSTLTIQRTQQEDSAVYLCASSLSAGQGYFYGYTFGSGTRLTVV.

V is TRBV12-3 or TRBV12-4 and J is TRBJ1-2, with no clear D. CDR3 length: 12 amino acids. The V and J ends lost 4 bases and 8 bases respectively, with 11 bases between them. CDR3 residues: CASSSGGLGYTF. The DNA of the CDR3 is TGTGCCAGCAGTTCAGGCGGGTTGGGCTACACCTTC.

The rearrangement joins TRBV5-1 to TRBJ2-5; 7 bases line up with TRBD1. Germline CDR1 reads SGHRS; CDR2 reads YFSETQ. The trim removed 4 bases at V and 0 bases at J, leaving 12 bases unmatched. The CDR3 has 17 residues. The CDR3 coding sequence is TGCGCCAGCAGCCCCCGGGTCTACAGGGGCTACCAAGAGACCCAGTACTTC. It specifies CASSPRVYRGYQETQYF.

The chain uses TRBV7-6 and TRBJ2-1, with 11 nucleotides matching TRBD2. Germline CDR1 and CDR2: SGHVS and FNYEAQ. This CDR3 has 18 residues. The V gene end was trimmed by 3 bases and the J gene end by 0 bases; junction bases not matched to a gene: 7. CDR3 nucleotide sequence: TGTGCCAGCAGCTTGGAAATAGCGGGGGGGCCCTCCTACAATGAGCAGTTCTTC. Translation gives CASSLEIAGGPSYNEQFF.

This chain joins TRBV9 and TRBJ2-5; D ambiguous. This CDR3 region has 16 residues. The germline V gene encodes CDR1 SGDLS and CDR2 YYNGEE. The germline V and J ends were trimmed by 4 bases and 0 bases, with 16 bases remaining between them. The CDR3 region is CASSPPGGEYQETQYF. CDR3 in DNA: TGTGCCAGCAGCCCCCCGGGTGGCGAGTACCAAGAGACCCAGTACTTC.

J is TRBJ2-3 and V is TRBV20-1, with 10 nucleotides matching TRBD2. CDR3 length: 16 residues. Looked up from germline, CDR1 is DFQATT and CDR2 is SNEGSKA (reference sequence). J gave up 5 bases and V 3 bases, and 11 bases lay outside the gene matches. The DNA for the CDR3 is TGCAGTGCTAGGCTCACAGCGGGAGGGCCCAAAGATACGCAGTATTTT. It is translated as CSARLTAGGPKDTQYF.

The chain joins TRBV11-2 to TRBJ2-2, with TRBD1 as a possible D gene (6 bases). Trimming stripped 5 bases from V and 8 bases from J, with 27 bases between. The CDR3 extends over 18 amino acids. In germline, CDR1 is SGHAT, CDR2 FQNNGV. CDR3 sequence reads: CASSNDDSHRVGPGELFF. The CDR3 DNA is TGTGCCAGCAGCAACGATGACTCCCACAGGGTGGGCCCTGGGGAGCTGTTTTTT.

V usage is TRBV29-1 and J usage is TRBJ2-7, with a tentative D call TRBD1 (5 bases). V lost 6 bases and J lost 7, with 16 bases in between. The CDR3 is made up of 12 amino acids. CDR1 is SQVTM, CDR2 ANQGSEA, per germline. The CDR3 DNA sequence: TGCAGCGTCCGTCTGAGCTCAGGGGAGCAGTACTTC. Amino acid sequence: CSVRLSSGEQYF.

This clonotype was found a few times. This sequence joins TRBV12-3 or TRBV12-4 and TRBJ2-5; D gene unclear. The CDR3 contains 13 residues. V was clipped by 3 bases and J by 5 bases, with 10 bases between them. In DNA, the CDR3 is TGTGCCAGCAGTTTGTCGCCTGGGGAGACCCAGTACTTC. It is translated as CASSLSPGETQYF.

The chain employs TRBV18 and TRBJ2-5; a possible D gene is TRBD2 (6 bases). The V end was cut by 2 bases, the J end by 5 bases, with 18 bases between. CDR1 and CDR2 (germline): KGHSH, LQKENI. The CDR3 has 16 amino acids. The CDR3: CASSPSRRGRGETQYF. Written as DNA, the CDR3 is TGTGCCAGCTCACCATCTCGGCGGGGTAGAGGGGAGACCCAGTACTTC.

The rearrangement links TRBV28 to TRBJ2-5; D perhaps matches TRBD2 (7 bases). The CDR3 spans 15 residues. V was pared by 2 bases and J by 4 bases, with 14 bases between. CDR1 is MDHEN and CDR2 is SYDVKM in the germline V gene. CDR3 loop: CASSLGNREGETQYF. The CDR3 bases are TGTGCCAGCAGTTTAGGAAACAGGGAGGGAGAGACCCAGTACTTC.

The V gene is TRBV5-1, the J gene TRBJ1-2; no firm D call. Germline lookup yields CDR1 SGHRS and CDR2 YFSETQ. The CDR3 consists of 14 residues. Trimming shortened V by 0 bases and J by 6 bases, and 12 bases separated the two germline ends. Written as DNA, the CDR3 is TGCGCCAGCAGCTTGGCCGACGATGAGAATGGCTACACCTTC. Translated: CASSLADDENGYTF.

The chain employs TRBV29-1 and TRBJ1-2; the match to TRBD1 covers 9 bases. Germline CDR1 SQVTM, CDR2 ANQGSEA. Trimming took 7 bases from V and 7 from J; bases not matched to a gene: 10. The CDR3 totals 13 residues. The CDR3 spells CSGSTGGVSGYTF. The CDR3 coding sequence is TGCAGCGGCTCGACAGGGGGGGTGTCTGGCTACACCTTC.

The genes are TRBV5-6 and TRBJ2-3; D not certain. In germline, CDR1 is SGHDT, CDR2 YYEEEE. The V end was cut by 0 bases, the J end by 7 bases, with 15 bases between. This CDR3 region has 15 residues. The CDR3 nucleotides are TGTGCCAGCAGCTTGGAGGTCAGTAATCAAAATACGCAGTATTTT. Amino acids: CASSLEVSNQNTQYF.

The genes are TRBV12-3 or TRBV12-4 and TRBJ2-3, with D possibly being TRBD2 (5 bases). There are 15 residues in the CDR3. V was clipped by 1 base and J by 4 bases, with 12 bases between them. CDR3 nucleotides: TGTGCCAGCAGTTTAGGTGGGAGTAGCTCAGATACGCAGTATTTT. It yields the protein CASSLGGSSSDTQYF.

V usage is TRBV27 and J usage is TRBJ2-7, with a weak D call TRBD1 (5 bases). The V end lost 0 bases, the J end lost 6 bases, and 12 bases lay between the germline ends. Germline V gene data show CDR1 as MNHEY and CDR2 as SMNVEV (reference sequence). There are 14 residues in the CDR3. Written as DNA, the CDR3 is TGTGCCAGCAGTTTATCGGCCAGGGCCCCCGAGCAGTACTTC. It codes for CASSLSARAPEQYF.

The chain has TRBV28 and TRBJ2-6; TRBD1 aligns across 8 bases. Germline V CDR1 and CDR2: MDHEN, SYDVKM. The CDR3 is made up of 16 amino acids. V was clipped by 10 bases and J by 6 bases; unmatched bases: 14. The CDR3 here is CATTTGANAEANVLTF. In DNA form, the CDR3 reads TGTGCCACCACGACAGGGGCCAACGCTGAGGCCAACGTCCTGACTTTC.